This entry describes one T cell receptor beta chain. Its cognate antigen is unknown. This sample was taken from a study of T cell responses to AZD1222 COVID-19 vaccine. General study points: All repertoire sampling was performed exclusively after the peak T cell response. Following two doses of AZD1222, Spike-specific TCR breadth and depth rose.

Sequenced by immunoSEQ multiplex PCR; TCRdb stores in-frame clones only, minus some. The sample includes 110,000 to 150,000 clones, roughly 90% of them seen just once. The germline V gene has CDR1 SGHNT and CDR2 YYREEE (reference sequence). This CDR3 contains 14 residues. V was pared by 2 bases and J by 7 bases, with 6 bases of the junction left unmatched. Sequences were derived from peripheral blood, sampled 28 days after the second AZD1222 dose. The sequence came from an adult who received the AZD1222 COVID-19 vaccine. The rearrangement uses TRBV5-4 and TRBJ1-2, with 9 bases lining up with TRBD1. The CDR3 region has the DNA TGTGCCAGCAGCTTAGTGGACAGGGGAAGTGGCTACACCTTC. Translation: CASSLVDRGSGYTF.